The 21 T cell receptor beta chains presented below share a single source sample, sequenced in a study of blood T cell repertoires in COVID-19. Sequencing used immunoSEQ multiplex PCR; TCRdb keeps in-frame clones, though not all of them. The table has 85,000 or so clones, 80% to 85% seen once; the top ten hold over 35%. The sequenced material came from peripheral blood. The receptor source for this set is a man at least 80 years old with acute or convalescent COVID-19.

This CDR3 reads CASKLRDSGNYGYTF. The DNA of the CDR3 is TGCGCCAGCAAACTCAGGGACAGCGGAAATTATGGCTACACCTTC. The J gene is TRBJ1-2, the V gene TRBV4-1; 7 nucleotides match TRBD1. Germline loops: CDR1 MGHRA, CDR2 YSYEKL. Trimming cost V 7 bases and J 5 bases; bases outside gene matches: 13. This CDR3 contains 15 residues.

V gene TRBV11-2 combines with J gene TRBJ1-1, with 7 positions matching TRBD1. This CDR3 contains 15 residues. CDR1 and CDR2 from the germline V gene are SGHAT and FQNNGV. V was pared by 5 bases and J by 1 base, with 7 bases of the junction left unmatched. The CDR3 region has the DNA TGTGCCAGCAGCCGCAGACAGGGCGAGAACACTGAAGCTTTCTTT. Amino acid sequence: CASSRRQGENTEAFF.

This chain joins TRBV11-1 and TRBJ1-2; D perhaps matches TRBD1 (5 bases). V lost 2 bases and J 7 bases, leaving 8 bases between the germline ends. The CDR3 totals 12 residues. Germline values: CDR1 SGHAT, CDR2 FQDESV (reference sequence). The chain's CDR3 is CASSLRGTGYTF. CDR3 DNA sequence: TGTGCCAGCAGCTTAAGGGGAACTGGCTACACCTTC.

For the CDR3, the DNA is TGTGCCAGTACAAATCGGGGAGATACGCAGTATTTT. Its protein is CASTNRGDTQYF. This chain connects TRBV19 to TRBJ2-3; perhaps TRBD2 as D (5 bases). Germline V gives CDR1 LNHDA, CDR2 SQIVND (reference sequence). Trimming took off 7 bases at V and 5 bases at J, with 10 bases between the two ends. The CDR3 loop spans 12 amino acids.

The V gene is TRBV5-6, the J gene TRBJ1-2, with D perhaps matching TRBD1 (6 bases). Germline V gene data show CDR1 as SGHDT and CDR2 as YYEEEE. V dropped 0 bases and J dropped 3 bases, with 12 bases sitting between them. The length of the CDR3 is 15 residues. The CDR3 reads CASSLVAGTHYGYTF. The DNA for the CDR3 is TGTGCCAGCAGCTTGGTCGCCGGGACACACTATGGCTACACCTTC.

The chain is built from TRBV6-2 or TRBV6-3 and TRBJ1-4; D might be TRBD1 (6 bases). V gave up 2 bases and J gave up 8 bases, with 15 bases separating them. The germline V gene has CDR1 MNHEY and CDR2 SVGEGT. This CDR3 region has 15 residues. CDR3 sequence reads: CASSYGSGVGEKLFF. The CDR3, as DNA: TGTGCCAGCAGTTACGGGTCAGGGGTCGGCGAAAAACTGTTTTTT.

This sequence joins TRBV4-3 and TRBJ2-3, with a tentative D call TRBD2 (6 bases). The CDR3 runs 16 residues. Trimming took 1 base from V and 2 from J, leaving 13 bases between them. CDR1 LGHNA and CDR2 YSLEER come from the germline V gene. In DNA, the CDR3 is TGCGCCAGCAGCCAAGGATCTCCGGGGGACACAGATACGCAGTATTTT. Translation gives CASSQGSPGDTDTQYF.

V usage is TRBV11-3 and J usage is TRBJ2-1, with 11 positions matching TRBD2. V trimming: 5 bases; J trimming: 0 bases; junction bases outside the gene matches: 0. The CDR3 covers 15 residues. Per the germline V gene, CDR1 is SGHNT and CDR2 is YENEEA. CDR3 sequence reads: CASSTSGSSYNEQFF. As DNA, the CDR3 is TGTGCCAGCAGCACTAGCGGGAGCTCCTACAATGAGCAGTTCTTC. Variable domain in full (rest from reference TRBV11-3 and TRBJ2-1): EAGVVQSPRYKIIEKKQPVAFWCNPISGHNTLYWYLQNLGQGPELLIRYENEEAVDDSQLPKDRFSAERLKGVDSTLKIQPAELGDSAVYLCASSTSGSSYNEQFFGPGTRLTVL.

The chain uses TRBV6-6 and TRBJ2-2; 8 positions match TRBD1. The V gene end was trimmed by 7 bases and the J gene end by 7 bases; junction bases not matched to a gene: 11. The CDR3 is 15 residues long. Germline lookup yields CDR1 MNHNY and CDR2 SVGAGI (reference sequence). CDR3 sequence reads: CASTFIRGHSGELFF. The CDR3 DNA follows: TGTGCCAGCACCTTTATCAGGGGGCATAGCGGGGAGCTGTTTTTT.

V gene TRBV28 combines with J gene TRBJ1-5, with D perhaps TRBD1 (6 bases). CDR1 is MDHEN, CDR2 SYDVKM, per germline. CDR3 size: 16 residues. Trimming cost V 3 bases and J 4 bases, with 16 bases left between them. The CDR3 is CASSFPGRGYNQPQHF. CDR3 DNA sequence: TGTGCCAGCAGTTTCCCCGGCAGGGGCTATAATCAGCCCCAGCATTTT.

This chain joins TRBV4-1 and TRBJ2-2; 7 bases agree with TRBD1. This CDR3 is built from 14 residues. Germline lookup yields CDR1 MGHRA and CDR2 YSYEKL. The J segment lost 4 bases and the V segment lost 4 bases, leaving 3 bases of the junction unmatched. CDR3 residues: CASSPTGFTGELFF. Here the CDR3 DNA reads TGCGCCAGCAGCCCGACAGGGTTCACCGGGGAGCTGTTTTTT.

This chain connects TRBV4-2 to TRBJ2-7; maybe TRBD1 (6 bases). The V gene's germline CDR1 is LGHNA and CDR2 YNFKEQ. There are 14 residues in the CDR3. Trimming left V 4 bases short and J 3 bases short, with 13 bases between. Here the CDR3 reads CASSPYRDGYEQYF. The CDR3 bases are TGTGCCAGCAGCCCGTACAGGGACGGCTACGAGCAGTACTTC.

The rearrangement links TRBV2 to TRBJ2-7; 8 nucleotides agree with TRBD2. The CDR3 consists of 16 residues. Germline lookup yields CDR1 SNHLY and CDR2 FYNNEI. V shed 5 bases and J 2 bases; nucleotides not matched to a gene: 11. The CDR3 region has the DNA TGTGCCAGCAGTAGTAGTGCGGGGGGCCCCCCCTACGAGCAGTACTTC. This codes for CASSSSAGGPPYEQYF. The whole variable domain, filled in from reference TRBV2 and TRBJ2-7, reads EPEVTQTPSHQVTQMGQEVILRCVPISNHLYFYWYRQILGQKVEFLVSFYNNEISEKSEIFDDQFSVERPDGSNFTLKIRSTKLEDSAMYFCASSSSAGGPPYEQYFGPGTRLTVT.

This clone was found once. The chain has TRBV5-1 and TRBJ1-4; TRBD1 matches 7 bases. The CDR3 totals 15 residues. Unmatched junction bases numbered 12, after V lost 5 bases and J lost 8 bases. Germline V CDR1 and CDR2: SGHRS, YFSETQ. CDR3 bases: TGCGCCAGCAGTTTTACCGGGACAGCGTGGGAAAAACTGTTTTTT. This gives the protein CASSFTGTAWEKLFF.

The CDR3 sequence is CASRDRINYGYTF. The CDR3 DNA is TGTGCCAGCAGAGACAGGATTAACTATGGCTACACCTTC. This chain connects TRBV6-5 to TRBJ1-2, with D possibly TRBD1 on 6 matching bases. Germline V gene lookup returns CDR1 MNHEY and CDR2 SVGAGI. The CDR3 length is 13 residues. The V end lost 6 bases, the J end lost 1 base, and 9 bases lay between the germline ends.

This clone occurred a few times. This sequence joins TRBV4-1 and TRBJ2-1; the match to TRBD2 covers 7 bases. The CDR3 sequence is 15 residues long. From germline, CDR1 is MGHRA and CDR2 YSYEKL. The V and J ends lost 2 bases and 5 bases, in that order; junction bases with no gene match: 6. CDR3 bases: TGCGCCAGCAGCCAAAGGGAGGGCATACACAATGAGCAGTTCTTC. Translating it yields CASSQREGIHNEQFF.

This sequence joins TRBV6-5 and TRBJ2-7; 7 positions match TRBD2. This CDR3 comprises 13 residues. Germline CDR1 and CDR2: MNHEY and SVGAGI. V shed 3 bases, J shed 2 bases, and the junction held 1 base outside the gene matches. The CDR3: CASSYSGPYEQYF. In DNA, the CDR3 is TGTGCCAGCAGTTATAGCGGGCCCTACGAGCAGTACTTC.

The genes are TRBV2 and TRBJ1-2, with 10 bases identical to TRBD1. The CDR3 covers 14 residues. The junction had 9 bases not matched to a gene; V was cut back by 7 bases and J by 7 bases. CDR1 is SNHLY and CDR2 is FYNNEI in the germline V gene. The CDR3 coding sequence is TGTGCCAGCATTAGAGACAGGGGGCTTCGTGGCTACACCTTC. This sequence encodes CASIRDRGLRGYTF.

The chain combines TRBV2 with TRBJ2-4; D could derive from TRBD1 or TRBD2 (5 bases each). CDR3 length: 15 amino acids. Trimming removed 5 bases from V and 1 base from J, with 12 bases in between. Germline V gene lookup returns CDR1 SNHLY and CDR2 FYNNEI. The CDR3 sequence is CASSQEGLAKNIQYF. The CDR3 nucleotides are TGTGCCAGCAGTCAAGAGGGGTTGGCCAAAAACATTCAGTACTTC.

The V call is TRBV5-1, the J call TRBJ2-3; weak D call: TRBD2 (6 bases). V was pared by 2 bases and J by 5 bases, with 21 bases between. The V gene's germline CDR1 is SGHRS and CDR2 YFSETQ. This CDR3 comprises 17 residues. The CDR3 loop is CASSLRGSGGLGDTQYF. For the CDR3, the DNA is TGCGCCAGCAGCTTAAGGGGTAGCGGAGGATTAGGAGATACGCAGTATTTT.

The V gene is TRBV2, the J gene TRBJ2-7; 8 bases align to TRBD1. The germline gives CDR1 SNHLY, CDR2 FYNNEI. Losses at the gene ends were 7 bases for V and 7 bases for J; bases not matched to a gene: 12. This CDR3 comprises 14 residues. CDR3 sequence: CASNKGTGSIEQYF. The CDR3, as DNA: TGTGCCAGCAACAAAGGGACAGGTAGTATTGAGCAGTACTTC.